The clone carrying this T cell receptor beta chain was seen more than once but under ten times. The data were obtained in a study of T cells in Graves' hyperthyroidism and ophthalmopathy. V lost 0 bases and J lost 3, with 9 bases in between. This CDR3 is built from 13 residues. Germline V gives CDR1 SQVTM, CDR2 ANQGSEA. There were TCR beta CDR3 regions amplified from RNA transcripts. Using the HTBI primer set, a first-round RT-PCR was run on the TCR CDR3. In TCRdb, the multiplex PCR reads were re-called with MiXCR into one record per CDR3 protein. The repertoire consists of more than 350,000 distinct CDR3 sequences, with roughly 15% occurring once and the leading ten covering approximately 20%.

This chain joins TRBV29-1 and TRBJ2-7, with D uncertain. Input material: blood. The clonotype originates from a woman between 55 and 75 years old with Graves' ophthalmopathy. The CDR3 bases are TGCAGCGTTGAAGATGGGCTTGGCTACGAGCAGTACTTC. As protein: CSVEDGLGYEQYF.